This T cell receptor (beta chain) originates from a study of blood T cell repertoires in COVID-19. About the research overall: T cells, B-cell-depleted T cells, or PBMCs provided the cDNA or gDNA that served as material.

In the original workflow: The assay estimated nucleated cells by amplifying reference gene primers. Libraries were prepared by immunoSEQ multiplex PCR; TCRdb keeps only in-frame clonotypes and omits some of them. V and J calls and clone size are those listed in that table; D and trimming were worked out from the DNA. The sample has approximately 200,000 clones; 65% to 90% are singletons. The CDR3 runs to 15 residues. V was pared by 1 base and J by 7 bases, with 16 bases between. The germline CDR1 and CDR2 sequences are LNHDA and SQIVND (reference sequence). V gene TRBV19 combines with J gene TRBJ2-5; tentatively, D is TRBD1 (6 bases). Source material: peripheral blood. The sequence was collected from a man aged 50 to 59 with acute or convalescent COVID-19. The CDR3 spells CASSIGWDIRGTQYF. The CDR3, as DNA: TGTGCCAGTAGTATAGGGTGGGACATCCGTGGGACCCAGTACTTC.